These 18 T cell receptor beta chains share one sample of origin, sequenced in a study of read filtering for tumor transcriptome and immune sequencing. From 350 to 500 ng of RNA, a library with molecular barcoded alpha/delta and beta/gamma adaptors was made. TCRdb ran MiXCR on the reads and lists one entry per CDR3 protein. This repertoire shows more than 100,000 distinct CDR3 sequences, roughly 13% found once; its top ten account for 7.5% to 10%. What was sequenced was a population of CD138-negative cells sorted from bone marrow. These receptor sequences come from a donor over 35 with multiple myeloma.

The chain couples TRBV20-1 to TRBJ2-7; 7 bases agree with TRBD2. The trim removed 4 bases at V and 4 bases at J, leaving 7 bases unmatched. This CDR3 is built from 13 residues. Germline CDR1 DFQATT, CDR2 SNEGSKA (reference sequence). Here the CDR3 reads CSATRDGGYEQYF. The DNA of the CDR3 is TGCAGTGCTACCCGGGACGGGGGGTACGAGCAGTACTTC.

This clonotype was observed many times. This rearrangement joins TRBV7-2 to TRBJ2-2, with D unclear. The V gene's germline CDR1 is SGHTA and CDR2 FQGNSA. The V end lost 1 base, the J end lost 4 bases, and 4 bases lay between the germline ends. The CDR3 covers 13 residues. The CDR3 sequence: CASSLGGTGELFF. The CDR3 DNA follows: TGTGCCAGCAGCTTAGGAGGCACCGGGGAGCTGTTTTTT. The full variable domain, rest sourced from reference TRBV7-2 and TRBJ2-2, is GAGVSQSPSNKVTEKGKDVELRCDPISGHTALYWYRQSLGQGLEFLIYFQGNSAPDKSGLPSDRFSAERTGGSVSTLTIQRTQQEDSAVYLCASSLGGTGELFFGEGSRLTVL.

This clonotype appeared many times. The CDR3 loop reads CASGKTGGHSGANVLTF. CDR3 nucleotide sequence: TGTGCCAGCGGGAAGACAGGGGGTCACTCTGGGGCCAACGTCCTGACTTTC. The chain combines TRBV7-9 with TRBJ2-6; the match to TRBD1 covers 9 bases. The CDR3 consists of 17 residues. CDR1 is SEHNR, CDR2 FQNEAQ, per germline (reference sequence). The J segment lost 0 bases and the V segment lost 8 bases, leaving 8 bases of the junction unmatched. Variable domain in full (rest from reference TRBV7-9 and TRBJ2-6): DTGVSQNPRHKITKRGQNVTFRCDPISEHNRLYWYRQTLGQGPEFLTYFQNEAQLEKSRLLSDRFSAERPKGSFSTLEIQRTEQGDSAMYLCASGKTGGHSGANVLTFGAGSRLTVL.

This clonotype was seen repeatedly, ten times or more. The chain is built from TRBV12-3 or TRBV12-4 and TRBJ2-3, with D tentatively TRBD1 or TRBD2 (5 bases each). With 5 bases removed from V and 11 bases from J, the gap between germline ends came to 14 bases. The CDR3 has 12 residues. For the CDR3, the DNA is TGTGCCAGCAGTACGGGACCCCAGATGCAGTATTTT. This encodes CASSTGPQMQYF.

This clonotype occurred many times. V is TRBV12-3 or TRBV12-4 and J is TRBJ2-1; D may match TRBD1 or TRBD2 (6 bases each). The CDR3 runs 11 residues. Trimming shortened V by 10 bases and J by 7 bases, and 11 bases separated the two germline ends. This CDR3 reads CATGGWNEQFF. The CDR3 DNA is TGTGCCACCGGGGGCTGGAATGAGCAGTTCTTC.

There are many counts of this clonotype. This rearrangement joins TRBV12-5 to TRBJ2-7; D is uncertain. Looked up from germline, CDR1 is LGHNT and CDR2 is FRNRAP. The ends were cut back, 1 base at V and 3 bases at J, with 25 bases in the middle. CDR3 length: 19 amino acids. The CDR3 reads CASGLDPSGESRAYYEQYF. CDR3 nucleotides: TGTGCTAGTGGTTTGGACCCCTCGGGCGAAAGTCGGGCCTACTACGAGCAGTACTTC.

A note on this clonotype: Being one base from a much bigger clone, this may be a read error. The chain carries TRBV20-1 and TRBJ1-3; D is ambiguous. The CDR3 sequence is 15 residues long. The germline CDR1 and CDR2 sequences are DFQATT and SNEGSKA (reference sequence). V lost 5 bases and J lost 4, with 18 bases in between. CDR3 loop: CSAFTGPKSGNTIYF. In DNA, the CDR3 is TGCAGTGCTTTTACCGGGCCAAAGAGCGGAAACACCATATATTTT.

This clonotype was seen at least ten times. V usage is TRBV3-1 and J usage is TRBJ1-1; D uncertain. The V end was cut by 1 base, the J end by 1 base, with 10 bases between. CDR3 length equals 15 residues. Germline V gives CDR1 LGHDT, CDR2 YNNKEL (reference sequence). The CDR3 sequence is CASSQGSLRNTEAFF. The CDR3 DNA is TGTGCCAGCAGCCAAGGGAGCCTACGGAACACTGAAGCTTTCTTT.

This clonotype was seen many times. This sequence joins TRBV4-1 and TRBJ2-5, with D unclear. This CDR3 has 15 residues. V dropped 4 bases and J dropped 2 bases, with 14 bases sitting between them. Germline CDR1 is MGHRA and CDR2 is YSYEKL. CDR3 nucleotide sequence: TGCGCCAGCAGCCCCCTATGGCTAGTTCAAGAGACCCAGTACTTC. It specifies CASSPLWLVQETQYF.

This clonotype was seen ten or more times. The chain joins TRBV5-1 to TRBJ1-1; TRBD1 aligns across 7 bases. The CDR3 runs to 15 residues. CDR1 and CDR2 from the germline V gene are SGHRS and YFSETQ. Trimming removed 6 bases from V and 6 bases from J; junction bases left unmatched: 14. CDR3 bases: TGCGCCAGCACCCTATATGGGACAGATAACTCTGAAGCTTTCTTT. Residues: CASTLYGTDNSEAFF.

In this sample, this clonotype turned up many times. The chain has TRBV29-1 and TRBJ1-3, with a weak D call TRBD1 (5 bases). V lost 3 bases to trimming and J lost 0 bases, with 9 bases between them. Germline-derived CDR1 and CDR2 are SQVTM and ANQGSEA. The CDR3 spans 14 residues. For the CDR3, the DNA is TGCAGCGTTGACTCCGGGGGCTCTGGAAACACCATATATTTT. Translated: CSVDSGGSGNTIYF.

Turning to this clonotype: A read error is possible here, since a much larger clone lies one base away. The chain recombines TRBV7-7 with TRBJ2-1, with D perhaps matching TRBD2 (5 bases). Germline V gene lookup returns CDR1 SSHAT and CDR2 FNYEAQ (reference sequence). V lost 0 bases and J 6 bases, leaving 15 bases between the germline ends. This CDR3 has 16 residues. CDR3 in DNA: TGTGCCAGCAGCTTAGCTAGTGGGCCGGGGTGCAATGAGCAGTTCTTC. Residues: CASSLASGPGCNEQFF.

In this sample, this clonotype turned up many times. The chain employs TRBV10-2 and TRBJ2-3; no clear D. This CDR3 contains 15 residues. Trimming removed 9 bases at V and 0 bases at J, with 16 bases between. In germline, CDR1 is WSHSY, CDR2 SAAADI. The CDR3 spells CASRESSSSTDTQYF. DNA for the CDR3: TGCGCCAGTCGCGAGTCTAGTTCTAGCACAGATACGCAGTATTTT.

The chain links TRBV19 to TRBJ2-3; 10 bases match TRBD1. Trimming took 10 bases from V and 0 from J; bases not matched to a gene: 7. Per the germline V gene, CDR1 is LNHDA and CDR2 is SQIVND (reference sequence). This CDR3 is 15 amino acids long. This CDR3 is CATPSGQGSTDTQYF. CDR3 nucleotide sequence: TGTGCCACTCCTTCGGGACAGGGGAGCACAGATACGCAGTATTTT.

A note on this clonotype: A much larger clone lies a single base off, so this may be a read error. The chain recombines TRBV29-1 with TRBJ1-1; D ambiguous. In germline, CDR1 is SQVTM, CDR2 ANQGSEA. The CDR3 length is 14 residues. In nucleotides, the CDR3 is TGCAGCGTTGAAGATCGCGGACCCATGGCTGACGCTTTCTTT. Translated: CSVEDRGPMADAFF.

In this sample, this clonotype turned up a few times. V gene TRBV4-3 combines with J gene TRBJ2-3; 12 positions match TRBD2. The germline V gene encodes CDR1 LGHNA and CDR2 YSLEER. The CDR3 loop spans 17 amino acids. The ends lost 5 bases at V and 6 bases at J; junction bases unmatched: 12. DNA for the CDR3: TGCGCCAGCAGCACCCGCGTGACTAGCGGGAGCGGGGATACGCAGTATTTT. It is translated as CASSTRVTSGSGDTQYF.

This clonotype has at least ten counts. The chain combines TRBV5-1 with TRBJ1-5; the match to TRBD1 covers 7 bases. The CDR3 consists of 14 residues. Trimming cost V 2 bases and J 6 bases; bases outside gene matches: 5. CDR1 is SGHRS and CDR2 is YFSETQ in the germline V gene. CDR3 in DNA: TGCGCCAGCAGCTTTGGACAGGAGGGTCAGCCCCAGCATTTT. Translating it yields CASSFGQEGQPQHF.

This clonotype showed up just a few times. Since the CDR3 does not end with the conserved phenylalanine or tryptophan, this likely comes from a read error. The chain combines TRBV7-9 with TRBJ2-7; D remains unclear. V was cut by 4 bases and J by 2 bases, with 9 bases left in between. Germline lookup yields CDR1 SEHNR and CDR2 FQNEAQ (reference sequence). The CDR3 has 13 amino acids. CDR3 sequence reads: CASSSGGTYEQYL. The CDR3 nucleotides read TGTGCCAGCAGCTCCGGCGGCACCTACGAGCAGTACCTC.